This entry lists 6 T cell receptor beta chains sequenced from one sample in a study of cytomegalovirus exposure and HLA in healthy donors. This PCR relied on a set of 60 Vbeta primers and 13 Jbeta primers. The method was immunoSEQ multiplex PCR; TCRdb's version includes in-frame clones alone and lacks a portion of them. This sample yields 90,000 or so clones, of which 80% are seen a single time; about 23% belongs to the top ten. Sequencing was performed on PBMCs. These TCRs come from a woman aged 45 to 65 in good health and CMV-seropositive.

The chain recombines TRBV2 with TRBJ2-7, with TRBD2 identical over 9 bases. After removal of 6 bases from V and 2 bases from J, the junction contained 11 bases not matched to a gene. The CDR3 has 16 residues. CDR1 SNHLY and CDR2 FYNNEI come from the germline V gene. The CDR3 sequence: CASSWREGGAPYEQYV. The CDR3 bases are TGTGCCAGCAGCTGGCGGGAGGGAGGGGCGCCCTACGAGCAGTACGTC.

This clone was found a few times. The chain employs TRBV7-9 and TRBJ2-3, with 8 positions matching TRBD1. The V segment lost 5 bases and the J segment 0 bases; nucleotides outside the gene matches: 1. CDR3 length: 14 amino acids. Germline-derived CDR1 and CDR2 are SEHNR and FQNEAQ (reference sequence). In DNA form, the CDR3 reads TGTGCCAGCAGCGACAGGGGTAGCACAGATACGCAGTATTTT. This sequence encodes CASSDRGSTDTQYF.

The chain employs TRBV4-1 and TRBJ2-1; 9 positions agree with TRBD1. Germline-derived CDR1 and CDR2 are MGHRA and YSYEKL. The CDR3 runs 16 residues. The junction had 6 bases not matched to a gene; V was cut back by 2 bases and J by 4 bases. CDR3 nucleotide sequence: TGCGCCAGCAGCCAAACAGGGGGCTTGATTTACAATGAGCAGTTCTTC. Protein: CASSQTGGLIYNEQFF.

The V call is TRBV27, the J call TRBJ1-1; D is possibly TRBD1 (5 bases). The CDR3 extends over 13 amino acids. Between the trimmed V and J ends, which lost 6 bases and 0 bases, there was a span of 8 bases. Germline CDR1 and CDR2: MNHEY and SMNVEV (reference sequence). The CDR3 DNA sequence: TGTGCCAGCAGCTCCAGGGTGAACACTGAAGCTTTCTTT. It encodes CASSSRVNTEAFF.

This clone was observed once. CDR3 bases: TGTGCCAGCAGTGGACAGGTCTATGGCTACACCTTC. This codes for CASSGQVYGYTF. The rearrangement links TRBV2 to TRBJ1-2, with D possibly matching TRBD1 (6 bases). This CDR3 has 12 residues. Germline loops: CDR1 SNHLY, CDR2 FYNNEI. V lost 4 bases to trimming and J lost 4 bases, with 7 bases between them.

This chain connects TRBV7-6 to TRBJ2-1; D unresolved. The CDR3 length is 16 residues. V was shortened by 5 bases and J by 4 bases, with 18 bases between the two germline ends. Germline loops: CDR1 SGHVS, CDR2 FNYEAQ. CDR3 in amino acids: CASSSLGVNQYNEQFF. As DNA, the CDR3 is TGTGCCAGCAGCAGCCTCGGAGTCAACCAATACAATGAGCAGTTCTTC.